This T cell receptor (beta chain) was retrieved from a study of blood T cell repertoires in COVID-19. Background on the study: Material from acute and convalescent COVID-19 was sourced from the United States, Italy and Spain. Sources were T cells, B-cell-depleted T cells, or PBMCs; the material itself was cDNA or gDNA.

A Seattle source enrolled patients during active infection and followed them longitudinally. V was cut by 2 bases and J by 7 bases, with 12 bases left in between. Looked up from germline, CDR1 is MDHEN and CDR2 is SYDVKM. The CDR3 extends over 14 amino acids. Per the authors' pipeline: Reference gene primer amplification gave nucleated cell count estimates. Generated by immunoSEQ multiplex PCR, the TCRdb table keeps only in-frame clones and is missing some. Clone size and the V and J calls come from that table; the DNA yielded D and trimming. This sample has 150,000 or so clones, with about 85% found just once.

The source of this sequence is a man in his 60s with COVID-19, enrolled during active disease. This chain uses TRBV28 with TRBJ2-4, with D uncertain. The sequenced sample was peripheral blood. The chain's CDR3 is CASSLEPVRNIQYF. In DNA form, the CDR3 reads TGTGCCAGCAGTTTAGAGCCGGTGAGGAACATTCAGTACTTC.